This T cell receptor beta chain was found in a study of shared clonotypes between healthy human individuals. Unsorted PBMC DNA was run through sequencing on ten immunoSEQ deep assay plates. TCRdb's copy holds only in-frame clones and misses some; the assay was immunoSEQ multiplex PCR. The sample includes about half a million clones, around 80% of them seen just once. Findings of the study overall: An expected dependence of interdonor clonotype sharing on sequencing depth was noted. The researchers took only blood, and tissue repertoires probably look different.

On this clone itself: Antigen specificity is unknown.

V was shortened by 3 bases and J by 4 bases, with 4 bases between the two germline ends. CDR1 is MDHEN, CDR2 SYDVKM, per germline. CDR3 length: 12 amino acids. The J gene is TRBJ1-5, the V gene TRBV28, with unresolved D. Sequencing was performed on PBMCs. The clonotype was recovered from a woman in her thirties or forties in good health. Some clones in this sample may be carry-over from other donors' samples. The CDR3 loop is CASSFFNQPQHF. CDR3 DNA sequence: TGTGCCAGCAGTTTTTTTAATCAGCCCCAGCATTTT.